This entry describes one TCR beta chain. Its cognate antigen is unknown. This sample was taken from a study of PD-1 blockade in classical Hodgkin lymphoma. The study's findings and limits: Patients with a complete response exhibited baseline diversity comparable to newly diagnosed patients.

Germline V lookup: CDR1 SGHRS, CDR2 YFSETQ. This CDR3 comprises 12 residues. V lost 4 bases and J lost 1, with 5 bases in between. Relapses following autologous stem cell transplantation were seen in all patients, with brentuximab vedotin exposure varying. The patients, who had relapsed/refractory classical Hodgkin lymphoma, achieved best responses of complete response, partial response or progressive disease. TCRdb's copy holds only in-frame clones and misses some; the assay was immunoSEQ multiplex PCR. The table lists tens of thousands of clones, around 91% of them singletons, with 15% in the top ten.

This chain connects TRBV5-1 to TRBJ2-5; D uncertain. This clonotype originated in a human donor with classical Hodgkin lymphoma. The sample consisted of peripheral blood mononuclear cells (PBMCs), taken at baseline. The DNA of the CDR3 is TGCGCCAGCAGCGTAGCCCAAGAGACCCAGTACTTC. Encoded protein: CASSVAQETQYF.